Listed below are T cell receptor beta chains from one sample, sequenced in a study of blood T cell repertoires in COVID-19. This table comes from immunoSEQ multiplex PCR, and its TCRdb copy is limited to in-frame clones, with some not included. Of 95,000 to 150,000 clones listed, roughly 84% are singletons. The sequenced sample consisted of PBMCs or T cells enriched from blood (not recorded which). These receptors all stem from a woman aged 25 to 39 who had recovered from COVID-19. Both conserved end residues are part of each CDR3. A D gene is named only where the DNA matches it firmly. Size is stated for part of the rows, as once, few or many counts, or as a class when the clone is expanded.

j_gene | d_gene | abundance | v_gene | CDR3nt | CDR3aa
TRBJ1-1 | NA | NA | TRBV2 | TGTGCCAGCAGTGATTTCCGGGAAATGAACACTGAAGCTTTCTTT | CASSDFREMNTEAFF
TRBJ2-7 | NA | NA | TRBV4-3 | TGCGCCAGCAGCCAAGATAAATTCTACGAGCAGTACTTC | CASSQDKFYEQYF
TRBJ2-3 | NA | NA | TRBV2 | TGTGCCAGCAAGGCTAGCCCATCCTTCACAGATACGCAGTATTTT | CASKASPSFTDTQYF
TRBJ1-5 | TRBD1 | NA | TRBV9 | TGTGCCAGCAGCCCCGGGACAGGGGGTCTTAACGGCAATCAGCCCCAGCATTTT | CASSPGTGGLNGNQPQHF
TRBJ2-3 | TRBD2 | NA | TRBV10-3 | TGTGCCATTGGCCCCGGGACTAGCGGAGGAACAGATACGCAGTATTTT | CAIGPGTSGGTDTQYF
TRBJ1-2 | NA | NA | TRBV4-2 | TGTGCCAGCAGCCAACCCGGACAGCCCACTAACTATGGCTACACCTTC | CASSQPGQPTNYGYTF
TRBJ2-7 | NA | NA | TRBV5-1 | TGCGCCAGCAGCCTAGGGCTCGGGGGTCTCTACGAGCAGTACTTC | CASSLGLGGLYEQYF
TRBJ2-7 | TRBD2 | NA | TRBV29-1 | TGCAGCGTGAAACTAGCGGGAGGGGAAGTTAGGTCCTACGAGCAGTACTTC | CSVKLAGGEVRSYEQYF
TRBJ2-5 | TRBD2 | NA | TRBV27 | TGTGCCAGCAGAGCCGGGACTAGCGGGAGGATGGGGGAGACCCAGTACTTC | CASRAGTSGRMGETQYF
TRBJ2-2 | TRBD1 | NA | TRBV5-3 | TGTGCCAGAAGCCCCGTGGACAGGGGGGTCACCGGGGAGCTGTTTTTT | CARSPVDRGVTGELFF
TRBJ1-5 | NA | NA | TRBV4-3 | TGCGCCAGCAGCCACGGTAGCAATCAGCCCCAGCATTTT | CASSHGSNQPQHF
TRBJ2-5 | TRBD1 | few | TRBV25-1 | TGTGCCAGCGGGGGACAGGCGCTCCAAGAGACCCAGTACTTC | CASGGQALQETQYF
TRBJ1-2 | NA | NA | TRBV15 | TGTGCCACCAGCAGAGATCCATCCGAGGGCTACACCTTC | CATSRDPSEGYTF
TRBJ2-1 | NA | NA | TRBV7-2 | TGTGCCAGCAGCTTGTTAGCGAAACATTACAATGAGCAGTTCTTC | CASSLLAKHYNEQFF
TRBJ2-2 | NA | NA | TRBV4-3 | TGCGCCAGCAGCCAAGGTGAACACAACACCGGGGAGCTGTTTTTT | CASSQGEHNTGELFF
TRBJ1-6 | TRBD1 | NA | TRBV19 | TGTGCCAGTAGTACCCGGACAGGTGAATACAATTCACCCCTCCACTTT | CASSTRTGEYNSPLHF
TRBJ1-6 | NA | NA | TRBV30 | TGTGCCTGGGACCGGAACAGGGCTTATAATTCACCCCTCCACTTT | CAWDRNRAYNSPLHF